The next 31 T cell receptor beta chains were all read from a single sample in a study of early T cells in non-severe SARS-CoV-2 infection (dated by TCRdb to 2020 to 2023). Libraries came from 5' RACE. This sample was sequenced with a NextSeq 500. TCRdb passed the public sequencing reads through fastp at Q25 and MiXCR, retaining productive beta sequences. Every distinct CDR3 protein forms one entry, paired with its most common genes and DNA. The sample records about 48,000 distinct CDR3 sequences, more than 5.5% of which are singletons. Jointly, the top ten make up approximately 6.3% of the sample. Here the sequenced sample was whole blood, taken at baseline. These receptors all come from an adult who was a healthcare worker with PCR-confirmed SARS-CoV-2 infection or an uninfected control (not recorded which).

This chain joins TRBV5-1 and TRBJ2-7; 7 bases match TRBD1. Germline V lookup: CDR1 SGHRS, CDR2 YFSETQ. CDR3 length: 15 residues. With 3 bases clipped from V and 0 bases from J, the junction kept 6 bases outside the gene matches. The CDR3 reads CASSYTGASSYEQYF. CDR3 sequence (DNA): TGCGCCAGCAGCTATACAGGGGCTAGCTCCTACGAGCAGTACTTC.

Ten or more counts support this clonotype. The CDR3 region is CASSQGNSRAAVEAFF. DNA of the CDR3: TGCGCCAGCAGCCAAGGGAATTCCAGGGCGGCGGTTGAAGCTTTCTTT. The chain has TRBV4-3 and TRBJ1-1; D is possibly TRBD1 (5 bases). CDR1 and CDR2 from the germline V gene are LGHNA and YSLEER. This CDR3 is built from 16 residues. With 1 base removed from V and 7 bases from J, the gap between germline ends came to 19 bases.

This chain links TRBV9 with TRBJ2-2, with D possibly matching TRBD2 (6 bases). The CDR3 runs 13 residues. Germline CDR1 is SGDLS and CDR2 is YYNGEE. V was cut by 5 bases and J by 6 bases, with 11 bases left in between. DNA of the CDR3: TGTGCCAGCAGGACGGGAGAGGCCGGGGAGCTGTTTTTT. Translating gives CASRTGEAGELFF.

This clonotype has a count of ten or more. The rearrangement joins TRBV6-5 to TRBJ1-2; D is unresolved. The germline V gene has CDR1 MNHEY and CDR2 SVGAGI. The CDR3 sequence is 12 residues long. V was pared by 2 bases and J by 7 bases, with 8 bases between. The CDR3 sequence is CASSYIGGGYTF. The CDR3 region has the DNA TGTGCCAGCAGTTACATCGGTGGTGGCTACACCTTC.

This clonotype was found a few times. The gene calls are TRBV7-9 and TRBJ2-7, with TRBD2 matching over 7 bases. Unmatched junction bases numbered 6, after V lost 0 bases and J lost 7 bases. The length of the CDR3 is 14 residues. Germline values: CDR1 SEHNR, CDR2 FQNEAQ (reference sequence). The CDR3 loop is CASSLASGVWEQYF. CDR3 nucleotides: TGTGCCAGCAGCTTAGCGAGCGGGGTTTGGGAGCAGTACTTC.

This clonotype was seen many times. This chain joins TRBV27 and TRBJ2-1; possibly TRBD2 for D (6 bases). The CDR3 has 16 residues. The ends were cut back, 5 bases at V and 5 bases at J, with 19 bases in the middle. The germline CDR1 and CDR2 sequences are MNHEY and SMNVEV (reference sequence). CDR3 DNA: TGTGCCAGCAGTCCCCTTGGTGGGAGGATCGACAATGAGCAGTTCTTC. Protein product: CASSPLGGRIDNEQFF.

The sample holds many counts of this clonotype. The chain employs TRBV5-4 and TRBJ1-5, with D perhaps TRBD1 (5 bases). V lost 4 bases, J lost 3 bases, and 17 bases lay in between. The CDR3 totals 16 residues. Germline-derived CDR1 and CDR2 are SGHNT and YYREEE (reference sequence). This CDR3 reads CASSLGDSENNQPQHF. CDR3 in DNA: TGTGCCAGCAGCCTGGGTGACAGCGAGAACAATCAGCCCCAGCATTTT.

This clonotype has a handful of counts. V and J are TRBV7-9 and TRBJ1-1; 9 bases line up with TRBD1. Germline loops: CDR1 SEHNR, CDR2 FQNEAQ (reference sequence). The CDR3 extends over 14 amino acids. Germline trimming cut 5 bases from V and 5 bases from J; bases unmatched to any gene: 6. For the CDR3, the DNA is TGTGCCAGCAGCCCCGACAGGGGGTTTACTGAAGCTTTCTTT. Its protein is CASSPDRGFTEAFF.

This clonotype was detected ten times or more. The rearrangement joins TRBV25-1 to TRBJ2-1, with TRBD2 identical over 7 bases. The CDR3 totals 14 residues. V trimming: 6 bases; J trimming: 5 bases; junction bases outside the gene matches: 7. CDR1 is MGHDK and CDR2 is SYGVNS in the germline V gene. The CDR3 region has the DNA TGTGCCAGCAGCCCAGCGGGAAATAACAATGAGCAGTTCTTC. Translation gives CASSPAGNNNEQFF. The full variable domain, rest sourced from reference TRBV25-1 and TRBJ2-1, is EADIYQTPRYLVIGTGKKITLECSQTMGHDKMYWYQQDPGMELHLIHYSYGVNSTEKGDLSSESTVSRIRTEHFPLTLESARPSHTSQYLCASSPAGNNNEQFFGPGTRLTVL.

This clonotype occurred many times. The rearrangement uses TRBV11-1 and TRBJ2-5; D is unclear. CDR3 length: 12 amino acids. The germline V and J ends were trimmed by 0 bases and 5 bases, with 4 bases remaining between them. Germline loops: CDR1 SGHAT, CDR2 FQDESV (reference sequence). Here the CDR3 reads CASSLALETQYF. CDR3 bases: TGTGCCAGCAGCTTAGCGCTGGAGACCCAGTACTTC.

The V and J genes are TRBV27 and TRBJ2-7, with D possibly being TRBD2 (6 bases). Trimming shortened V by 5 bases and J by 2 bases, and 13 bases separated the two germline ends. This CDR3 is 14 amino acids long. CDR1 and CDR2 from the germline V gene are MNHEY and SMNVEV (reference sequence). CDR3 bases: TGTGCCAGCAGTGAGCGGGTCTTTCCCTACGAGCAGTACTTC. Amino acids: CASSERVFPYEQYF.

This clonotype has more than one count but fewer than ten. The CDR3 DNA is TGTGCCAGTAGTGATCCTAGGGAGGGAGCGATGGAGACCCAGTACTTC. Its protein product is CASSDPREGAMETQYF. The chain employs TRBV19 and TRBJ2-5; 7 bases are a match to TRBD2. V trimming: 5 bases; J trimming: 5 bases; junction bases outside the gene matches: 14. Germline V gene lookup returns CDR1 LNHDA and CDR2 SQIVND (reference sequence). The CDR3 is made up of 16 amino acids.

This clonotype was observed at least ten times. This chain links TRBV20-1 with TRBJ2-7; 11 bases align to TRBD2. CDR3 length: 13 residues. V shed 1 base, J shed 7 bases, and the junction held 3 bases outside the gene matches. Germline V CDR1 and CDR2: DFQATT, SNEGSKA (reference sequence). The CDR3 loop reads CSARGLAGNEQYF. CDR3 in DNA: TGCAGTGCTAGAGGACTAGCGGGGAATGAGCAGTACTTC.

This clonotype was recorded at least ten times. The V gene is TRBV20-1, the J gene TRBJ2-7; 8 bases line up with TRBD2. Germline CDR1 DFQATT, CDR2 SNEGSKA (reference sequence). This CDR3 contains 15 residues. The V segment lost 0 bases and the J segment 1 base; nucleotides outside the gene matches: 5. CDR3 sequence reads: CSARESGSVSYEQYF. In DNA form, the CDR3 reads TGCAGTGCTAGAGAGAGCGGGAGCGTGTCCTACGAGCAGTACTTC.

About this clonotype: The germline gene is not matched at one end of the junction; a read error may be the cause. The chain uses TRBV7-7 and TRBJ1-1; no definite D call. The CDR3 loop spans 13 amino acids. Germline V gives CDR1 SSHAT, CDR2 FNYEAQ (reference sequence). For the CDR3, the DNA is TGTGCTAGCAGCTACGGCCGGGACACTGAAGCTTTCTTT. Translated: CASSYGRDTEAFF.

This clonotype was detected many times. CDR3 region: CASRLALSPEQYF. The CDR3 nucleotides are TGTGCCAGCAGACTAGCGCTGAGTCCCGAGCAGTACTTC. This rearrangement joins TRBV6-6 to TRBJ2-7; 7 positions agree with TRBD2. CDR1 is MNHNY, CDR2 SVGAGI, per germline (reference sequence). J gave up 6 bases and V 6 bases, and 8 bases lay outside the gene matches. This CDR3 region has 13 residues.

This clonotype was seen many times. CDR3 protein: CASSLGDLGYEQYF. The CDR3 nucleotides read TGTGCCAGCAGCCTAGGGGACTTAGGCTACGAGCAGTACTTC. The genes are TRBV6-2 or TRBV6-3 and TRBJ2-7; D may be TRBD2 (6 bases). This CDR3 contains 14 residues. Trimming removed 6 bases from V and 3 bases from J, with 15 bases in between. CDR1 MNHEY and CDR2 SVGEGT come from the germline V gene.

The CDR3 here is CAISEPTAGTEAFF. CDR3 DNA sequence: TGTGCCATCAGTGAGCCCACTGCGGGCACTGAAGCTTTCTTT. The genes are TRBV10-3 and TRBJ1-1; D is undetermined. Trimming took off 2 bases at V and 4 bases at J, with 11 bases between the two ends. The CDR3 loop spans 14 amino acids. Germline-derived CDR1 and CDR2 are ENHRY and SYGVKD.

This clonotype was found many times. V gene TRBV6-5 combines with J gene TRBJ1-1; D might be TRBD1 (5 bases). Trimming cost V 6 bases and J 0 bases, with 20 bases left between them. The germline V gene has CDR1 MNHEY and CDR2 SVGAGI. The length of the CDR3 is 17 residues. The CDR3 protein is CASSGPPGLNMNTEAFF. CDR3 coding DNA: TGTGCCAGCAGCGGACCGCCGGGACTTAATATGAACACTGAAGCTTTCTTT.

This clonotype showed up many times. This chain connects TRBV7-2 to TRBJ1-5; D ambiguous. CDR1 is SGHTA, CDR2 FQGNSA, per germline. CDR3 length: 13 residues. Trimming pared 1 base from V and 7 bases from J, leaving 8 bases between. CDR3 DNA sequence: TGTGCCAGCAGCTTAGAAAACACACAGCCCCAGCATTTT. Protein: CASSLENTQPQHF.

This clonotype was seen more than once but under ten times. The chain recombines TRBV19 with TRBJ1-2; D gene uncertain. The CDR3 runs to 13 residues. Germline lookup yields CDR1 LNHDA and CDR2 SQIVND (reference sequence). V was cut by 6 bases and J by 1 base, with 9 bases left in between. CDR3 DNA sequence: TGTGCCAGTAGATTTGGTAGTAACTATGGCTACACCTTC. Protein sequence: CASRFGSNYGYTF.

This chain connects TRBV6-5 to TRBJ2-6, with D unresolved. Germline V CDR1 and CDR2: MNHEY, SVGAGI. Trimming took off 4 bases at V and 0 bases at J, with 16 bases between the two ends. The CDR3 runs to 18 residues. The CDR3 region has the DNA TGTGCCAGCAGTTCGGGCAGTGGGTCCCTCTCTGGGGCCAACGTCCTGACTTTC. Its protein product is CASSSGSGSLSGANVLTF.

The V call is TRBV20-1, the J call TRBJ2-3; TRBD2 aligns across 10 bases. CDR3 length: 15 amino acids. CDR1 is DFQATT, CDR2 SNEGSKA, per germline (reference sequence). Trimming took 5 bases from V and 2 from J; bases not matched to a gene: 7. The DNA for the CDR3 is TGCAGTGCTCAGGCAGCGGGAGGGAACACAGATACGCAGTATTTT. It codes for CSAQAAGGNTDTQYF.

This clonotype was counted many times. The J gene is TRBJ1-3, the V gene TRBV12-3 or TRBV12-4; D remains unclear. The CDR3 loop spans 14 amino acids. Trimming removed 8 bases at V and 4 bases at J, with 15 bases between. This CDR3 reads CASRASHLGNTIYF. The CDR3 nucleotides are TGTGCCAGCCGTGCCAGCCATCTCGGAAACACCATATATTTT.

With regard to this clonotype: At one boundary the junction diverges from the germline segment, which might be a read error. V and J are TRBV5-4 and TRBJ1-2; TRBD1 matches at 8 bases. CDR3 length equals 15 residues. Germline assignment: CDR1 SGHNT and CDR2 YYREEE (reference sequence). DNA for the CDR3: TGTGCCAGCAGAGTGGGACAGGACCCTAACTATGGCCACACCTTC. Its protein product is CASRVGQDPNYGHTF.

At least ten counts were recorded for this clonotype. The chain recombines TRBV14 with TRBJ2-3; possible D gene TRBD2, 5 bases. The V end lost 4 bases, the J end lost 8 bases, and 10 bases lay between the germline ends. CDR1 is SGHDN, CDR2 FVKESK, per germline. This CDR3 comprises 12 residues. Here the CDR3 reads CASSRTLVTQYF. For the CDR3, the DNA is TGTGCCAGCAGCCGGACTCTTGTTACGCAGTATTTT.

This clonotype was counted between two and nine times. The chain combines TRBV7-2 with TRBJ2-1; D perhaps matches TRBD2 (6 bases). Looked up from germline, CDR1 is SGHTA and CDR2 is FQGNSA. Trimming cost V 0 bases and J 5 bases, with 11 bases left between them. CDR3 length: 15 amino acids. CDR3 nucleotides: TGTGCCAGCAGCTTAGCGGGAGGCCGACACAATGAGCAGTTCTTC. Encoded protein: CASSLAGGRHNEQFF. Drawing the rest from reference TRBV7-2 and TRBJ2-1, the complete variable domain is GAGVSQSPSNKVTEKGKDVELRCDPISGHTALYWYRQSLGQGLEFLIYFQGNSAPDKSGLPSDRFSAERTGGSVSTLTIQRTQQEDSAVYLCASSLAGGRHNEQFFGPGTRLTVL.

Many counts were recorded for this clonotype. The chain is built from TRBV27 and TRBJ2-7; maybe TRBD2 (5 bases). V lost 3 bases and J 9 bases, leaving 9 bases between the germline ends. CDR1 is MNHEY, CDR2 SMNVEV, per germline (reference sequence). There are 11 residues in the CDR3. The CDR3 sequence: CASSFSGVQYF. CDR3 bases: TGTGCCAGCAGTTTCTCCGGGGTGCAGTACTTC.

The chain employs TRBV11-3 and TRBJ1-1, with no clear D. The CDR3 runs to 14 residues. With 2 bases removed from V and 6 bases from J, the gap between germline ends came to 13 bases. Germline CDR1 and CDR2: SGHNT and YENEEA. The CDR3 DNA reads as TGTGCCAGCAGCTTAAATAAGGGAAAACCTGAAGCTTTCTTT. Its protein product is CASSLNKGKPEAFF.

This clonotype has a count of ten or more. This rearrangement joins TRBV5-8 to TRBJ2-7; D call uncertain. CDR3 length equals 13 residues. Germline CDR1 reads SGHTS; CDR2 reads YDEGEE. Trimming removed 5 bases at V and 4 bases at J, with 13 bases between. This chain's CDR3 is CASSFENVYEQYF. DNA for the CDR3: TGTGCCAGCAGTTTTGAAAACGTTTACGAGCAGTACTTC.

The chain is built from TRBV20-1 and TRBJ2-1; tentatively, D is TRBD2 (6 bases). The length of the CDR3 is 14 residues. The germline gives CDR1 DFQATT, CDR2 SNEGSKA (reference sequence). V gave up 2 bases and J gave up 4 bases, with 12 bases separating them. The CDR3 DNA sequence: TGCAGTGCTAGATCCCGGGACTGGTACAATGAGCAGTTCTTC. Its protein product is CSARSRDWYNEQFF.